The clone carrying this T cell receptor beta chain has only one observation. Clones were sequenced by immunoSEQ multiplex PCR, and TCRdb holds only the in-frame ones, with some missing. The top ten clones hold less than 3% of a sample with 150,000 to 200,000 clones, about 89% of them seen once. The sample comes from a study of cytomegalovirus exposure and HLA in healthy donors. This sequence originates from a man between 18 and 35 years old in good health and CMV-seropositive. What was sequenced was PBMCs.

Here the CDR3 DNA reads TGTGCCAGCAGCGGACAGGTTAGCAATCAGCCCCAGCATTTT. Amino acid sequence: CASSGQVSNQPQHF. The J gene is TRBJ1-5, the V gene TRBV7-2; TRBD1 matches 7 bases. V gave up 5 bases and J gave up 0 bases; unmatched junction bases: 1. The CDR3 totals 14 residues. The germline CDR1 and CDR2 sequences are SGHTA and FQGNSA. Based on the CDR3 plus reference TRBV7-2 and TRBJ1-5, the full variable domain is GAGVSQSPSNKVTEKGKDVELRCDPISGHTALYWYRQSLGQGLEFLIYFQGNSAPDKSGLPSDRFSAERTGGSVSTLTIQRTQQEDSAVYLCASSGQVSNQPQHFGDGTRLSIL.